Each of the 30 T cell receptor beta chains below was sequenced from the same sample in a study of neoadjuvant nivolumab and ipilimumab in lung cancer. The data were produced by immunoSEQ multiplex PCR, yet TCRdb's version contains in-frame clones alone and is incomplete. The sample comprises more than 20,000 clones, 82% of which are singletons, and about 8.6% rests with the top ten. The material sequenced was tumor tissue, taken after neoadjuvant nivolumab, alone or with ipilimumab, at or shortly before surgery. The receptors shown here come from an adult with non-small cell lung cancer.

The rearrangement links TRBV19 to TRBJ1-5, with D possibly being TRBD1 (6 bases). Germline V gene lookup returns CDR1 LNHDA and CDR2 SQIVND (reference sequence). The V end lost 1 base, the J end lost 1 base, and 14 bases lay between the germline ends. The CDR3 has 17 residues. CDR3 protein: CASSIGQGLSSNQPQHF. DNA for the CDR3: TGTGCCAGTAGTATAGGGCAGGGGCTTAGCAGCAATCAGCCCCAGCATTTT.

This sequence joins TRBV11-2 and TRBJ2-7; TRBD1 matches at 7 bases. V lost 5 bases to trimming and J lost 5 bases; unmatched junction nucleotides: 12. Germline CDR1 SGHAT, CDR2 FQNNGV. This CDR3 has 15 amino acids. In DNA, the CDR3 is TGTGCCAGCAGCCGACCGACAGGGAGCGTCCACGAGCAGTACTTC. Translated: CASSRPTGSVHEQYF.

V gene TRBV5-1 combines with J gene TRBJ2-6; no reliable D call. In germline, CDR1 is SGHRS, CDR2 YFSETQ. The CDR3 extends over 15 amino acids. V lost 4 bases and J lost 0, with 8 bases in between. Written as DNA, the CDR3 is TGCGCCAGCAGCGCCCGGATCTCTGGGGCCAACGTCCTGACTTTC. This translates into CASSARISGANVLTF.

The sample holds a few counts of this clone. The chain employs TRBV25-1 and TRBJ2-5; weak D call: TRBD2 (6 bases). Germline values: CDR1 MGHDK, CDR2 SYGVNS. The CDR3 extends over 16 amino acids. The V gene lost 1 base and the J gene lost 1 base, with 13 bases spanning the gap. CDR3 DNA: TGTGCCAGCAGTGAATCTCCGGGAGAACTCCAAGAGACCCAGTACTTC. Translating it yields CASSESPGELQETQYF.

The chain employs TRBV19 and TRBJ1-5, with unresolved D. The germline V gene has CDR1 LNHDA and CDR2 SQIVND (reference sequence). This CDR3 has 17 amino acids. V lost 5 bases to trimming and J lost 1 base, with 18 bases between them. CDR3 DNA sequence: TGTGCCAGTAGTTCCTCGTCCCTCTCGGGGAGCAATCAGCCCCAGCATTTT. Residues: CASSSSSLSGSNQPQHF.

V is TRBV30 and J is TRBJ1-2, with 9 nucleotides matching TRBD1. Germline V gene sequence: CDR1 GTSNPN, CDR2 SVGIG (reference sequence). V lost 2 bases and J lost 6; bases outside the gene matches: 4. CDR3 size: 13 residues. CDR3 in amino acids: CAWSPGQGDGYTF. The CDR3 DNA sequence: TGTGCCTGGAGTCCGGGACAGGGAGATGGCTACACCTTC.

This clone was seen a single time. The chain couples TRBV29-1 to TRBJ2-2; 7 bases agree with TRBD1. The CDR3 sequence is 15 residues long. The germline gives CDR1 SQVTM, CDR2 ANQGSEA. V dropped 3 bases and J dropped 2; count of bases not matched to a gene: 6. This CDR3 reads CSVEPGGANTGELFF. The CDR3 bases are TGCAGCGTTGAGCCAGGGGGTGCTAACACCGGGGAGCTGTTTTTT.

V usage is TRBV18 and J usage is TRBJ1-1; TRBD1 matches at 7 bases. This CDR3 has 15 residues. V lost 5 bases to trimming and J lost 2 bases; unmatched junction nucleotides: 8. Per germline, CDR1 KGHSH and CDR2 LQKENI. The CDR3 protein is CASSDGQVANTEAFF. The CDR3 coding sequence is TGTGCCAGCTCAGATGGACAGGTAGCAAACACTGAAGCTTTCTTT.

The chain is built from TRBV5-1 and TRBJ1-2; TRBD1 matches at 8 bases. Germline V CDR1 and CDR2: SGHRS, YFSETQ. The CDR3 totals 15 residues. The junction had 5 bases not matched to a gene; V was cut back by 2 bases and J by 2 bases. Here the CDR3 reads CASSFGQGTNYGYTF. DNA for the CDR3: TGCGCCAGCAGCTTCGGACAGGGTACCAACTATGGCTACACCTTC.

The chain is built from TRBV5-4 and TRBJ1-1; 8 bases line up with TRBD1. The germline V gene encodes CDR1 SGHNT and CDR2 YYREEE (reference sequence). This CDR3 contains 16 residues. The ends lost 3 bases at V and 2 bases at J; junction bases unmatched: 9. In DNA form, the CDR3 reads TGTGCCAGCAGCTCCGGACAGGGTCGGGGAAACACTGAAGCTTTCTTT. Translation: CASSSGQGRGNTEAFF.

The chain is built from TRBV18 and TRBJ1-2; 9 bases are a match to TRBD1. The germline V gene has CDR1 KGHSH and CDR2 LQKENI. The CDR3 loop spans 13 amino acids. V shed 3 bases, J shed 6 bases, and the junction held 2 bases outside the gene matches. The CDR3 bases are TGTGCCAGCTCACCGGACAGGGGTCATGGCTACACCTTC. Its protein is CASSPDRGHGYTF.

This clone occurred a few times. The CDR3 loop reads CAWSMTVQSYNEQFF. In nucleotides, the CDR3 is TGTGCCTGGAGTATGACAGTTCAGTCCTACAATGAGCAGTTCTTC. The J gene is TRBJ2-1, the V gene TRBV30; D is perhaps TRBD1 (5 bases). This CDR3 is built from 15 residues. CDR1 and CDR2 (germline): GTSNPN, SVGIG (reference sequence). V was cut by 2 bases and J by 1 base, with 12 bases left in between.

This clone was seen a handful of times. The V gene is TRBV30, the J gene TRBJ2-6, with unresolved D. The CDR3 runs to 13 residues. CDR1 is GTSNPN, CDR2 SVGIG, per germline (reference sequence). V was cut by 2 bases and J by 4 bases, with 6 bases left in between. CDR3 DNA sequence: TGTGCCTGGAGTTCGTCGGGGGCCAACGTCCTGACTTTC. The encoded protein is CAWSSSGANVLTF.

This clone was seen a few times. The V and J genes are TRBV9 and TRBJ2-7; D may be TRBD2 (6 bases). CDR1 is SGDLS, CDR2 YYNGEE, per germline. V shed 10 bases and J shed 3 bases, with 14 bases lying between them. The CDR3 is 12 amino acids. CDR3 sequence reads: CASGRDFYEQYF. CDR3 in DNA: TGTGCCTCAGGGCGGGACTTCTACGAGCAGTACTTC.

V and J are TRBV6-5 and TRBJ2-7; TRBD1 matches 10 bases. Per the germline V gene, CDR1 is MNHEY and CDR2 is SVGAGI. The CDR3 is 15 residues long. Germline trimming cut 4 bases from V and 2 bases from J; bases unmatched to any gene: 5. CDR3 DNA sequence: TGTGCCAGCAGTTCGACGGGACAGGGGACCTACGAGCAGTACTTC. As protein: CASSSTGQGTYEQYF.

The V gene is TRBV7-8, the J gene TRBJ2-1; no definite D call. The CDR3 is 15 amino acids. Trimming took off 5 bases at V and 3 bases at J, with 14 bases between the two ends. CDR1 is SGHVS and CDR2 is FQNEAQ in the germline V gene. The CDR3 DNA reads as TGTGCCAGCAGCCCTAAGGAGTGGGGCTACAATGAGCAGTTCTTC. It translates to CASSPKEWGYNEQFF.

CDR3 coding DNA: TGCGCCAGCAGCTTAAGGGCGGGAACTAACTACGAGCAGTACTTC. Its protein product is CASSLRAGTNYEQYF. This sequence joins TRBV5-1 and TRBJ2-7, with D possibly matching TRBD2 (6 bases). CDR3 length: 15 residues. Germline-derived CDR1 and CDR2 are SGHRS and YFSETQ. Between the trimmed V and J ends, which lost 2 bases and 3 bases, there was a span of 15 bases.

The table lists this clone with a few counts. J is TRBJ2-2 and V is TRBV6-6; 7 bases map to TRBD1. In germline, CDR1 is MNHNY, CDR2 SVGAGI (reference sequence). CDR3 length: 15 amino acids. The J segment lost 2 bases and the V segment lost 7 bases, leaving 7 bases of the junction unmatched. The CDR3 nucleotides are TGTGCCAGCACCGAGACAGGGAGTAACACCGGGGAGCTGTTTTTT. It translates to CASTETGSNTGELFF.

DNA for the CDR3: TGTGCCAGCAGCTTAACTAGGAGTCATGAGCAGTTCTTC. It codes for CASSLTRSHEQFF. The chain couples TRBV7-2 to TRBJ2-1; D is perhaps TRBD2 (5 bases). The CDR3 runs to 13 residues. Trimming pared 2 bases from V and 8 bases from J, leaving 10 bases between. Germline-derived CDR1 and CDR2 are SGHTA and FQGNSA.

In nucleotides, the CDR3 is TGCAGCGTTGATGAAGACCTTTGGGGGGTAGGGGCCAACGTCCTGACTTTC. Translating it yields CSVDEDLWGVGANVLTF. J is TRBJ2-6 and V is TRBV29-1; D might be TRBD2 (6 bases). V lost 3 bases and J lost 4, with 19 bases in between. CDR3 size: 17 residues. Germline-derived CDR1 and CDR2 are SQVTM and ANQGSEA.

The J gene is TRBJ2-3, the V gene TRBV5-1; 9 bases are a match to TRBD2. The CDR3 is made up of 14 amino acids. Per germline, CDR1 SGHRS and CDR2 YFSETQ. Unmatched junction bases numbered 4, after V lost 5 bases and J lost 3 bases. In DNA, the CDR3 is TGCGCCAGCAGTAGCGGGAGAGGTACAGATACGCAGTATTTT. Amino acids: CASSSGRGTDTQYF.

The rearrangement links TRBV30 to TRBJ1-3; D may be TRBD1 (5 bases). Looked up from germline, CDR1 is GTSNPN and CDR2 is SVGIG (reference sequence). Trimming cost V 1 base and J 5 bases, with 12 bases left between them. This CDR3 is built from 14 residues. CDR3 sequence: CAWSGGAYRNTIYF. As DNA, the CDR3 is TGTGCCTGGAGTGGTGGGGCATATAGAAACACCATATATTTT.

This clone was picked up a small number of times. The chain links TRBV19 to TRBJ1-2, with no clear D. Per germline, CDR1 LNHDA and CDR2 SQIVND (reference sequence). The V end lost 2 bases, the J end lost 5 bases, and 6 bases lay between the germline ends. The CDR3 covers 12 residues. DNA of the CDR3: TGTGCCAGTAGTATAATCGGTTATGGCTACACCTTC. Translating it yields CASSIIGYGYTF.

The rearrangement links TRBV25-1 to TRBJ1-2; maybe TRBD1 (5 bases). Germline-derived CDR1 and CDR2 are MGHDK and SYGVNS. Trimming took off 8 bases at V and 6 bases at J, with 16 bases between the two ends. The CDR3 contains 13 residues. The DNA of the CDR3 is TGTGCCAGCGGAGCTTTTGGACAAAATGGCTACACCTTC. This gives the protein CASGAFGQNGYTF.

The chain joins TRBV29-1 to TRBJ2-7, with D possibly matching TRBD1 (6 bases). The germline CDR1 and CDR2 sequences are SQVTM and ANQGSEA. The CDR3 contains 13 residues. V shed 2 bases and J shed 4 bases, with 12 bases lying between them. The CDR3 sequence: CSVELQGRYEQYF. DNA of the CDR3: TGCAGCGTTGAACTACAGGGCAGATACGAGCAGTACTTC.

This clone was seen only a few times. V gene TRBV11-1 combines with J gene TRBJ2-7; D remains ambiguous. CDR1 and CDR2 from the germline V gene are SGHAT and FQDESV (reference sequence). The CDR3 contains 13 residues. V was trimmed by 4 bases and J by 3 bases, leaving 10 bases between them. This chain's CDR3 is CASSSWSDYEQYF. The CDR3 DNA reads TGTGCCAGCAGCTCATGGTCCGACTACGAGCAGTACTTC.

The chain couples TRBV28 to TRBJ2-7, with TRBD1 matching 8 bases. The V and J ends lost 10 bases and 6 bases, in that order; junction bases with no gene match: 11. Germline V gene data show CDR1 as MDHEN and CDR2 as SYDVKM. The CDR3 sequence is 13 residues long. Here the CDR3 reads CATRQGARVEQYF. CDR3 in DNA: TGTGCCACCCGCCAGGGGGCGCGGGTCGAGCAGTACTTC.

The chain employs TRBV28 and TRBJ2-5, with D possibly matching TRBD2 (5 bases). CDR1 and CDR2 from the germline V gene are MDHEN and SYDVKM. The CDR3 is made up of 13 amino acids. V shed 5 bases and J shed 2 bases, with 9 bases lying between them. The chain's CDR3 is CASSAERQETQYF. CDR3 nucleotides: TGTGCCAGCAGTGCCGAGCGGCAAGAGACCCAGTACTTC.

This chain connects TRBV11-3 to TRBJ2-1; D possibly corresponds to TRBD2 (6 bases). The CDR3 is 13 residues long. Trimming removed 1 base from V and 9 bases from J, with 10 bases in between. Looked up from germline, CDR1 is SGHNT and CDR2 is YENEEA. CDR3 in amino acids: CASSLGLVSEQFF. CDR3 coding DNA: TGTGCCAGCAGCTTAGGACTAGTAAGTGAGCAGTTCTTC.

This clone was recorded once. CDR3 bases: TGTGCCAGCAGCTTTAGCGGGGTTAACTATGGCTACACCTTC. Residues: CASSFSGVNYGYTF. The rearrangement uses TRBV11-3 and TRBJ1-2, with no clear D. The V end lost 3 bases, the J end lost 1 base, and 9 bases lay between the germline ends. Germline V gene lookup returns CDR1 SGHNT and CDR2 YENEEA. This CDR3 is built from 14 residues.